The entry below gives a single T cell receptor beta chain sequence along with its context. Its matching antigen is unknown. Clones were sequenced by immunoSEQ multiplex PCR, and TCRdb holds only the in-frame ones, with some missing. The repertoire holds about 79,000 clones, with more than 90% as singletons. Trimming removed 4 bases at V and 4 bases at J, with 10 bases between. CDR1 and CDR2 (germline): LNHDA, SQIVND (reference sequence). The CDR3 extends over 13 amino acids. These data come from a study of OX40 agonist ivuxolimab in advanced cancers. The overall study: Hepatocellular carcinoma, melanoma, renal cell or head and neck cancer affected the dose-escalation patients. Study-wide results and limits: Some of the nonresponding patients also showed low levels of normalized T-cell clonal expansion. Patients who responded partially at 0.1-3.0 mg/kg showed clonal expansion ranking among the lowest.

The origin of this receptor is an adult with an advanced solid tumor such as melanoma, head and neck, liver or kidney cancer. The sequences come from CD4+ or CD8+ T cells sorted from blood, collected in a trial of the OX40 agonist ivuxolimab. This chain links TRBV19 with TRBJ1-2; D gene ambiguous. In DNA, the CDR3 is TGTGCCAGTAGTAGCCGGGATCTCTATGGCTACACCTTC. Protein product: CASSSRDLYGYTF.